This T cell receptor (beta chain) was identified during a study of cytomegalovirus exposure and HLA in healthy donors. Between the trimmed V and J ends, which lost 7 bases and 6 bases, there was a span of 16 bases. Germline assignment: CDR1 LNHDA and CDR2 SQIVND (reference sequence). The CDR3 length is 14 residues. This clone was seen once. Its matching antigen is unknown. PCR used 60 Vbeta primers and 13 Jbeta primers. Sequenced by immunoSEQ multiplex PCR; TCRdb stores in-frame clones only, minus some. This sample has approximately 190,000 clones, with about nine tenths found just once. Study-wide points: It has been reported that TCR beta sequences accurately predicted the HLA-A and HLA-B alleles of most subjects.

The genes are TRBV19 and TRBJ2-1; TRBD1 is a possible D gene (5 bases). Input material: PBMCs. The TCR originated in a man aged 30 to 45 in good health and CMV-seronegative. CDR3 protein: CASNSQGRGNEQFF. CDR3 in DNA: TGTGCCAGTAATAGTCAGGGCCGCGGCAATGAGCAGTTCTTC.